This T cell receptor beta chain was recovered during a study of T-cell memory formation after mild COVID-19. Study overall: Clustering of TCRs was largely donor specific.

TCR alpha and TCR beta cDNA libraries with sample barcodes and UMIs came from 5'RACE using constant-segment primers. TCRdb independently ran MiXCR on the 5' RACE reads; one entry per CDR3 protein. The data hold approximately 240,000 distinct CDR3 sequences, with about a sixth observed a single time. This clonotype has just a few counts. Its antigen is as yet unknown. Points from the study as a whole: Day 15 to 85 contracting clones showed balanced CD4/CD8; day 15 to 37 expanders favored CD4+. Pre-infection memory held some responding clones, suggesting pre-existing cross-reactive T cells responded.

The V end lost 5 bases, the J end lost 7 bases, and 11 bases lay between the germline ends. The CDR3 has 12 residues. From germline, CDR1 is SGHTA and CDR2 FQGNSA. The V call is TRBV7-2, the J call TRBJ1-2; D is perhaps TRBD1 (6 bases). The TCR was taken from a man between 18 and 29 years old who had mild COVID-19 (a few samples of this study predate the infection). Cell type and time point are not known. The sample consisted of PBMCs or a T cell subset sorted from them (not recorded which). The CDR3 sequence: CASSGGTRGYTF. The CDR3 region has the DNA TGTGCCAGCAGCGGGGGGACACGTGGCTACACCTTC.